This T cell receptor (beta chain) was retrieved from a study of cytotoxic CD8 clonotypes in ibrutinib-treated CLL. General study findings and limits: Different sampling times were used for sustained-remission and progressing patients. Baseline levels were approached again at progression, after clonality had risen at ibrutinib response.

This CDR3 is built from 14 residues. Trimming stripped 0 bases from V and 0 bases from J, with 4 bases between. The germline gives CDR1 SGHTA, CDR2 FQGNSA. Worth noting for this clone: Its antigen remains unknown.

This table comes from immunoSEQ multiplex PCR, and its TCRdb copy is limited to in-frame clones, with some not included. The sample carries about 69,000 clones, approximately 80% recorded once. V and J are TRBV7-2 and TRBJ2-3, with D uncertain. The sequenced sample was PBMCs, obtained at disease progression, from a patient treated with ibrutinib. The source is a human donor with chronic lymphocytic leukemia. CDR3 protein: CASSLAGSTDTQYF. CDR3 nucleotide sequence: TGTGCCAGCAGCTTAGCGGGGAGCACAGATACGCAGTATTTT.